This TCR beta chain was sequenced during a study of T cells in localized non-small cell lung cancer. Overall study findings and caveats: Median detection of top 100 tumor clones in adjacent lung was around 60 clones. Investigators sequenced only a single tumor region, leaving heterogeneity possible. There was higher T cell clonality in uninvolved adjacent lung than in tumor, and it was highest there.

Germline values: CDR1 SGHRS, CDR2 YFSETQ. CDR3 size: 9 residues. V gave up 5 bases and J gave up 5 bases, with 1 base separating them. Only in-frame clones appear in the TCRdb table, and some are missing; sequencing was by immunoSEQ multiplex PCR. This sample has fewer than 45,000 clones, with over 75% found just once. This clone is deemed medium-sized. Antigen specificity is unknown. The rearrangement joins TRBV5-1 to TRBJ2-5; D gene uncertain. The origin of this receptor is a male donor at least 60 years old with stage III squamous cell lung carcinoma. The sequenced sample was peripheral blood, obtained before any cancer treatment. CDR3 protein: CASSETQYF. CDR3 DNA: TGCGCCAGCAGTGAGACCCAGTACTTC. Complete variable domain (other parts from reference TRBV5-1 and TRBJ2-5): KAGVTQTPRYLIKTRGQQVTLSCSPISGHRSVSWYQQTPGQGLQFLFEYFSETQRNKGNFPGRFSGRQFSNSRSEMNVSTLELGDSALYLCASSETQYFGPGTRLLVL.